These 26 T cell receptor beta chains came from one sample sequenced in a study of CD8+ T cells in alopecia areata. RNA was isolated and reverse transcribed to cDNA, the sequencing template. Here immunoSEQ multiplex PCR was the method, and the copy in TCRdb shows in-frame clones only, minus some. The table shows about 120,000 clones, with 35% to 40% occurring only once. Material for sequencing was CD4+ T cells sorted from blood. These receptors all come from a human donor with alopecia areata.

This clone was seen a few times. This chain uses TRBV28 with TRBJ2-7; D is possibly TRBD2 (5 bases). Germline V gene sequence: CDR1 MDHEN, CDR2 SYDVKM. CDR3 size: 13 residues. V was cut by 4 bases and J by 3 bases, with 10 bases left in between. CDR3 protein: CASSSGIDYEQYF. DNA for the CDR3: TGTGCCAGCAGTTCCGGGATCGACTACGAGCAGTACTTC.

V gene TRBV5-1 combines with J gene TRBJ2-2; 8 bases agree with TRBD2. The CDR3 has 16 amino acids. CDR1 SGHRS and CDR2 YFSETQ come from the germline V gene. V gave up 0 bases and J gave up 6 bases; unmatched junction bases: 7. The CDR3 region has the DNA TGCGCCAGCAGCTTGGCCGTAGCGGGGAGTGCCGGGGAGCTGTTTTTT. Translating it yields CASSLAVAGSAGELFF.

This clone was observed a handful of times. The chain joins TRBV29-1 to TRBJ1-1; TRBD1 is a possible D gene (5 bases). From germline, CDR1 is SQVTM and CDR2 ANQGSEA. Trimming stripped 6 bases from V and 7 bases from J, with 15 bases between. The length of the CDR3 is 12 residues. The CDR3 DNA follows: TGCAGCGTCCAAACCCCAGGGAGTGAAGCTTTCTTT. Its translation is CSVQTPGSEAFF.

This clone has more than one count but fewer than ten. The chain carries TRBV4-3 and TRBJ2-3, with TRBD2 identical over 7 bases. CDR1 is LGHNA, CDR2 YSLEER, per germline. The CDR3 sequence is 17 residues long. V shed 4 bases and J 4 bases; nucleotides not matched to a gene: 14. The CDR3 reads CASSRGGGGSVADTQYF. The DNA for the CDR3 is TGCGCCAGCAGCCGCGGCGGCGGGGGATCGGTGGCAGATACGCAGTATTTT.

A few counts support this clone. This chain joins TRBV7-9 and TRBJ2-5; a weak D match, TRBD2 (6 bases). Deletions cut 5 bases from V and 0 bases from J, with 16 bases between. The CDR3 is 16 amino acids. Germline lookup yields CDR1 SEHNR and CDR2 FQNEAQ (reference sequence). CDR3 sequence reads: CASSVAQTRDQETQYF. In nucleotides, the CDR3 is TGTGCCAGCAGCGTGGCCCAGACTAGAGACCAAGAGACCCAGTACTTC.

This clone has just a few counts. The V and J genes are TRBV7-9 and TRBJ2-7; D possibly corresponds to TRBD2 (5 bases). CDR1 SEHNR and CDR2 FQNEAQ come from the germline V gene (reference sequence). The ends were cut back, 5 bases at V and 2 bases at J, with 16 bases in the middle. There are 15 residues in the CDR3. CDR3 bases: TGTGCCAGCAGCGTATTTCAAACCGGGGCCTACGAGCAGTACTTC. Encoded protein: CASSVFQTGAYEQYF.

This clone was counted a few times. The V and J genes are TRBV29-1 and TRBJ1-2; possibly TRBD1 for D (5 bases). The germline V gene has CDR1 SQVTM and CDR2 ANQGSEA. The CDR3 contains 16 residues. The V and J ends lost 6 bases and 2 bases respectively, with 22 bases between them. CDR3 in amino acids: CSVAGEGRGQNYGYTF. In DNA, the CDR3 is TGCAGCGTAGCCGGCGAGGGGAGGGGCCAGAACTATGGCTACACCTTC.

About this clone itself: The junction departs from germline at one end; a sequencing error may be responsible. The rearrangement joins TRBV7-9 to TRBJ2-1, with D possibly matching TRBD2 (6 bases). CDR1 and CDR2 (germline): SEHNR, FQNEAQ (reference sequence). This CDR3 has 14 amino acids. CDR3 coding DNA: TGTGCCAGCAGCCAAGACCCCGCGGGGAATGGGCAGTTCTTC. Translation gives CASSQDPAGNGQFF.

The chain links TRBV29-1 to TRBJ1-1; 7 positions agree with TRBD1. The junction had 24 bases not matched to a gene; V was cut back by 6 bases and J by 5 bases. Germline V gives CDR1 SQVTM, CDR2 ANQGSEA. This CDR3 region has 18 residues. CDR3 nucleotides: TGCAGCGTCGGTCGACTGGGGGGTAACAGGGGTGGAAGGACTGAAGCTTTCTTT. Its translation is CSVGRLGGNRGGRTEAFF.

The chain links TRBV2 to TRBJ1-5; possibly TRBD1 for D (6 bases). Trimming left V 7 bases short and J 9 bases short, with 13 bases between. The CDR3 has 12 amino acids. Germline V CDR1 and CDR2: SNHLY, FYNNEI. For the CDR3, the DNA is TGTGCCAGCATGCTGACGGGGGCGCCCCAGCATTTT. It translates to CASMLTGAPQHF.

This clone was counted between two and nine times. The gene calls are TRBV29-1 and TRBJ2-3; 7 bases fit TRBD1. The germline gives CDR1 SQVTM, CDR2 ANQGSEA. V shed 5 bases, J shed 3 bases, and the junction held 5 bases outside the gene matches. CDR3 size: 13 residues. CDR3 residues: CSVPRGQTDTQYF. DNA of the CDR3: TGCAGCGTTCCAAGGGGACAGACAGATACGCAGTATTTT.

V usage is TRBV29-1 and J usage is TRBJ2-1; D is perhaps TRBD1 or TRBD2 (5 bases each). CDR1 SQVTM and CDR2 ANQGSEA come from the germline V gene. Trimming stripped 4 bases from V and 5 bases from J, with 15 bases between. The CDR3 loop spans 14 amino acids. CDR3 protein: CSVVRGRGDNEQFF. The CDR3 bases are TGCAGCGTTGTCCGGGGTAGGGGTGACAATGAGCAGTTCTTC.

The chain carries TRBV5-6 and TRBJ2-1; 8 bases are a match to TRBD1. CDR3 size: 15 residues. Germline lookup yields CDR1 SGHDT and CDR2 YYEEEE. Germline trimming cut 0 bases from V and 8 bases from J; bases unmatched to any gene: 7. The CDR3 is CASSLVQGARDEQFF. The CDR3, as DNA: TGTGCCAGCAGCTTGGTCCAGGGGGCTCGGGATGAGCAGTTCTTC.

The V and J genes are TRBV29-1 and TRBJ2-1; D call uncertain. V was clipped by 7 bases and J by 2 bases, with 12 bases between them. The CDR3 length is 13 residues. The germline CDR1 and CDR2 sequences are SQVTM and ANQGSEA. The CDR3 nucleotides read TGCAGCGCTACGACCGCCGCCTACAATGAGCAGTTCTTC. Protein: CSATTAAYNEQFF.

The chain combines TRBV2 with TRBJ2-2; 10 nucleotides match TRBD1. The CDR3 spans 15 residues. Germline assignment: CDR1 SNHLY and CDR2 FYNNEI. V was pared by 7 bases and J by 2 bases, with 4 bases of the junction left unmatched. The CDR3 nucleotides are TGTGCCAGCACCCGGGACAGGGGTAACACCGGGGAGCTGTTTTTT. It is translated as CASTRDRGNTGELFF.

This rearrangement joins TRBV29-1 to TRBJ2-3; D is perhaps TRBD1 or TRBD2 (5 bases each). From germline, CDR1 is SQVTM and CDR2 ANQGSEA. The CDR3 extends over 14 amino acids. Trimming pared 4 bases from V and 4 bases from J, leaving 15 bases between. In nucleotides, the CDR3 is TGCAGCGTTGGAGGTGGTGTGGGGGCAGATACGCAGTATTTT. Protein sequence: CSVGGGVGADTQYF.

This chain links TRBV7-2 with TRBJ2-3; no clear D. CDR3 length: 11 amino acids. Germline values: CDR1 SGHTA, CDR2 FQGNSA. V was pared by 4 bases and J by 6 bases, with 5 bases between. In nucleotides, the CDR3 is TGTGCCAGCAGCTATGGGGATACGCAGTATTTT. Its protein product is CASSYGDTQYF.

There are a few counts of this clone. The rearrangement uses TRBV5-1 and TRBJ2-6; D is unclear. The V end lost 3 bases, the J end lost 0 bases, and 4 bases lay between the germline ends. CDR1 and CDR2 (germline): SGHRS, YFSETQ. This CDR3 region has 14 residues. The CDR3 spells CASSSSSGANVLTF. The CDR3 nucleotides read TGCGCCAGCAGCTCCTCCTCTGGGGCCAACGTCCTGACTTTC.

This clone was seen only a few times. CDR3 sequence reads: CAWLRGNHEQFF. CDR3 in DNA: TGTGCCTGGTTGAGGGGCAACCATGAGCAGTTCTTC. The chain recombines TRBV30 with TRBJ2-1; D assignment may be TRBD1 or TRBD2 (5 bases each). Germline V CDR1 and CDR2: GTSNPN, SVGIG (reference sequence). The CDR3 has 12 amino acids. V was shortened by 5 bases and J by 8 bases, with 13 bases between the two germline ends.

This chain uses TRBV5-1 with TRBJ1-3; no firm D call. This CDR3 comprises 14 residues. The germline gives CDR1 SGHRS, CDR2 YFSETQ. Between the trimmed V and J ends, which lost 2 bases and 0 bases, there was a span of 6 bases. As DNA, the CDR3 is TGCGCCAGCAGCTTCGCGTCCTCTGGAAACACCATATATTTT. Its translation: CASSFASSGNTIYF.

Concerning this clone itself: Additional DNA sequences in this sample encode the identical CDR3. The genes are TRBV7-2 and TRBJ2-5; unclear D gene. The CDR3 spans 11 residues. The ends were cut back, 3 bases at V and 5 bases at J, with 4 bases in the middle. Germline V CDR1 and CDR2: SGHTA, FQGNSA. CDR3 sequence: CASSFGETQYF. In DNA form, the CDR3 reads TGTGCCAGCAGCTTCGGCGAGACCCAGTACTTC.

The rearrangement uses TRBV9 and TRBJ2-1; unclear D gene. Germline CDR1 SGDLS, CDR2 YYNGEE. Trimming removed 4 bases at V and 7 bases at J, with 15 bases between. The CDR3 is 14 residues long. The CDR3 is CASSSSPMGNEQFF. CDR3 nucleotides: TGTGCCAGCAGCTCATCTCCTATGGGAAATGAGCAGTTCTTC. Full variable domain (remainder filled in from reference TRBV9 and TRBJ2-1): DSGVTQTPKHLITATGQRVTLRCSPRSGDLSVYWYQQSLDQGLQFLIQYYNGEERAKGNILERFSAQQFPDLHSELNLSSLELGDSALYFCASSSSPMGNEQFFGPGTRLTVL.

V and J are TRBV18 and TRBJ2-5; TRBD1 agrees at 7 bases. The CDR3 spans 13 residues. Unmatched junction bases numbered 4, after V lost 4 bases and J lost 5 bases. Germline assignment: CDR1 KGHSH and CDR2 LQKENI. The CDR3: CASSLGQAETQYF. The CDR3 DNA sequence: TGTGCCAGCTCACTAGGACAGGCGGAGACCCAGTACTTC.

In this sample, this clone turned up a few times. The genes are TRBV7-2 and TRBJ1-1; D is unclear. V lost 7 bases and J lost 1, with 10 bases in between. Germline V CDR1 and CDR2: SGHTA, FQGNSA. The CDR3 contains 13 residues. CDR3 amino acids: CASNVNRNTEAFF. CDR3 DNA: TGTGCCAGCAACGTCAACAGGAACACTGAAGCTTTCTTT.

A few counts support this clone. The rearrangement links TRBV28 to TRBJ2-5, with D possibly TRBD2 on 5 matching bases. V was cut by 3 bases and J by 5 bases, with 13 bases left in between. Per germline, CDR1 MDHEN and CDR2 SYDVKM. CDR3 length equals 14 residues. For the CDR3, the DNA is TGTGCCAGCAGTTTTGGAGGACCCGGGGAGACCCAGTACTTC. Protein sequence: CASSFGGPGETQYF.

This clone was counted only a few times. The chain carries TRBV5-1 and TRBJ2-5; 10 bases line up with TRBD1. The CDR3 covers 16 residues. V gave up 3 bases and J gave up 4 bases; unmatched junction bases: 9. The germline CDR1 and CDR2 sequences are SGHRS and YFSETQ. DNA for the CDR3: TGCGCCAGCAGCTCGACAGGGGGCGCATCGGGAGAGACCCAGTACTTC. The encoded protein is CASSSTGGASGETQYF. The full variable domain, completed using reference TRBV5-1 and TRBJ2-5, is KAGVTQTPRYLIKTRGQQVTLSCSPISGHRSVSWYQQTPGQGLQFLFEYFSETQRNKGNFPGRFSGRQFSNSRSEMNVSTLELGDSALYLCASSSTGGASGETQYFGPGTRLLVL.